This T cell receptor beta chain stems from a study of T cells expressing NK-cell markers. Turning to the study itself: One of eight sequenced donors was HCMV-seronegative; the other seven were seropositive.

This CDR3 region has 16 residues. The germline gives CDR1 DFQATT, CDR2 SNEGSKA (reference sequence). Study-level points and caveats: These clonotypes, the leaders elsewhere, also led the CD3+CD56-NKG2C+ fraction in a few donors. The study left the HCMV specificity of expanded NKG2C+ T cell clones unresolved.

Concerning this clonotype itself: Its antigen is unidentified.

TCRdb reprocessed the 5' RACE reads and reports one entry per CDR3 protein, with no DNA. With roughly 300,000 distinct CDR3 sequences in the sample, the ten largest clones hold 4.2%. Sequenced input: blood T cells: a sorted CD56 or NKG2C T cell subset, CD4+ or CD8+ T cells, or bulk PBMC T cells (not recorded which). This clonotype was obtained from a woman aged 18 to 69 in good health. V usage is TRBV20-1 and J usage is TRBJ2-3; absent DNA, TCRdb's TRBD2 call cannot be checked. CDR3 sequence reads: CSARERESFRTDTQYF.